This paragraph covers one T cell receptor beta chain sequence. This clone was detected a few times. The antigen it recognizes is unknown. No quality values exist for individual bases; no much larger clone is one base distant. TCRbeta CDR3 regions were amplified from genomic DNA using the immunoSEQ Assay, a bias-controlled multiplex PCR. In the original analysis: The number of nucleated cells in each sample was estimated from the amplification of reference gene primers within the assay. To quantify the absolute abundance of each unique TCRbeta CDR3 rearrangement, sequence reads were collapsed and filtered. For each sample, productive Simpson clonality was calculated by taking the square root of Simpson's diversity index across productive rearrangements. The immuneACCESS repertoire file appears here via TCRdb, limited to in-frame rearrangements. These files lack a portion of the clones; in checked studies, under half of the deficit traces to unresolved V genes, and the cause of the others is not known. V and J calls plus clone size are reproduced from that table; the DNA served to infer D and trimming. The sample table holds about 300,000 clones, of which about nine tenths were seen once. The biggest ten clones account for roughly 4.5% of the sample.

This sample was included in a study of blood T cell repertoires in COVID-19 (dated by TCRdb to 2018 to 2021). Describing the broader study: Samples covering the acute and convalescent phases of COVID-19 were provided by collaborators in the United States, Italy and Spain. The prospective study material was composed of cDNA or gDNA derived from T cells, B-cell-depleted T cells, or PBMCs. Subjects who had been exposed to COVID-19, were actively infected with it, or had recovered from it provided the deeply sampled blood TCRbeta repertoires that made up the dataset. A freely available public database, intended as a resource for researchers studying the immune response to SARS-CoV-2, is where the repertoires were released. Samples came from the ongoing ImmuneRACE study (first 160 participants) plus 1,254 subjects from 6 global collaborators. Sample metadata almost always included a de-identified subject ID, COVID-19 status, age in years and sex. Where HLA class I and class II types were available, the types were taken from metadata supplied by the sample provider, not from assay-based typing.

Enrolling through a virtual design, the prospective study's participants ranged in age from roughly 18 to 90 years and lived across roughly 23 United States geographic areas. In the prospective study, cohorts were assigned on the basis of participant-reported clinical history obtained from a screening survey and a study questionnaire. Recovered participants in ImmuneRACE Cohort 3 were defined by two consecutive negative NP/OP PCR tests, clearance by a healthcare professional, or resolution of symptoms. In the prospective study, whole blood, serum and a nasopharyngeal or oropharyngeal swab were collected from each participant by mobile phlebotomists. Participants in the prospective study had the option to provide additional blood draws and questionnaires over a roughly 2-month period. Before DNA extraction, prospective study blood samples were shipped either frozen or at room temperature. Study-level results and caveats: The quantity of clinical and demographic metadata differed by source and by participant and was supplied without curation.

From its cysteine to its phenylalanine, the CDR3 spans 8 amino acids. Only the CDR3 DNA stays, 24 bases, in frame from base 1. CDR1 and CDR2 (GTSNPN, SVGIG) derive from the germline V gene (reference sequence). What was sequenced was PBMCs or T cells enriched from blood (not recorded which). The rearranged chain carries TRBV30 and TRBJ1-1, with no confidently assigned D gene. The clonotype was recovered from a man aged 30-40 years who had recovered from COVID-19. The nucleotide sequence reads TGTGGCCTCGGGGAAGCTTTCTTT. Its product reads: CGLGEAFF.